One and the same sample provided the 9 T cell receptor beta chains below, sequenced in a study of CXCR3-negative and CXCR3-positive naive CD8 T cells. Study results and caveats: CXCR3-positive naive cells had TRB CDR3s that were more hydrophobic than CXCR3-negative naive cells had.

The libraries of TRB cDNA were constructed through 5' RACE using UMI labels. TCRdb processed the 5' RACE reads again and assigns one entry to each CDR3 protein, with no DNA. The sample has 150,000 to 180,000 distinct CDR3 sequences. These receptors' antigens are unknown. Sequenced: naive CXCR3+ CD8+ T cells from blood. Subset specified: CD45RO-CCR7+CD27+CD95- naive CD8+ T cells expressing CXCR3 (TNR3+). The source is a human donor in good health. Some clones in this sample may be carry-over from other donors' samples.

V usage is TRBV7-2 and J usage is TRBJ2-7; the D call of TRBD2 rests on TCRdb alone, since no DNA is present to check it. The germline V gene encodes CDR1 SGHTA and CDR2 FQGNSA. This CDR3 comprises 13 residues. Here the CDR3 reads CASSLPMRVEQCF. The variable domain in full, completed from reference TRBV7-2 and TRBJ2-7, reads GAGVSQSPSNKVTEKGKDVELRCDPISGHTALYWYRQSLGQGLEFLIYFQGNSAPDKSGLPSDRFSAERTGGSVSTLTIQRTQQEDSAVYLCASSLPMRVEQCFGPGTRLTVT.

The chain employs TRBV21-1 and TRBJ2-1; the TCRdb D gene call, TRBD2, has no DNA to confirm it. TRBV21-1 counts as a pseudogene. CDR3 length: 13 residues. The CDR3 sequence is CARGTSCTHEQFF.

The chain joins TRBV19 to TRBJ1-2. CDR3 size: 11 residues. Germline V lookup: CDR1 LNHDA, CDR2 SQIVND (reference sequence). The CDR3 reads CASSDSSGYTF.

The chain employs TRBV6-2 or TRBV6-3 and TRBJ1-1. The length of the CDR3 is 15 residues. Per germline, CDR1 MNHEY and CDR2 SVGEGT. The CDR3 reads CASTEENLMNTEAFF.

This chain connects TRBV7-8 to TRBJ2-3; checking the TCRdb D call of TRBD1 is not possible without DNA. Per the germline V gene, CDR1 is SGHVS and CDR2 is FQNEAQ. The CDR3 spans 15 residues. CDR3 sequence reads: CASSLAAGGLDTQYF.

V gene TRBV19 combines with J gene TRBJ2-3; TCRdb returns TRBD2, unconfirmable since there is no DNA. CDR3 length equals 15 residues. Germline CDR1 reads LNHDA; CDR2 reads SQIVND (reference sequence). CDR3 amino acids: CASTPDSGATDTQYF.

The V call is TRBV7-9, the J call TRBJ2-7; the D call from TCRdb, TRBD1, cannot be confirmed without DNA. CDR1 is SEHNR and CDR2 is FQNEAQ in the germline V gene (reference sequence). The CDR3 is 13 residues long. The CDR3 sequence is CASRQGTGYEQYF. The complete variable domain, with remaining parts taken from reference TRBV7-9 and TRBJ2-7, reads DTGVSQNPRHKITKRGQNVTFRCDPISEHNRLYWYRQTLGQGPEFLTYFQNEAQLEKSRLLSDRFSAERPKGSFSTLEIQRTEQGDSAMYLCASRQGTGYEQYFGPGTRLTVT.

The chain joins TRBV27 to TRBJ2-2; TCRdb's D gene call, TRBD2, goes unchecked for lack of DNA. Germline V gives CDR1 MNHEY, CDR2 SMNVEV (reference sequence). The CDR3 totals 17 residues. The CDR3 is CASSLLPSGGMGGELFF.

The chain joins TRBV5-3 to TRBJ2-1; TCRdb names TRBD2, which stays unverified in the absence of DNA. TRBV5-3 is an open reading frame whose function is uncertain. This CDR3 spans 19 amino acids. CDR3 loop: CAISSGRQPGLGVGNEQFF.